This TCR beta chain appears in the sequencing data of a study of T cell changes during pregnancy in multiple sclerosis. This CDR3 region has 15 residues. CDR1 is SGHVS and CDR2 is FQNEAQ in the germline V gene. As to this clone: The junction departs from germline at one end; a sequencing error may be responsible.

TCRdb keeps only in-frame clones here, not all; method: immunoSEQ multiplex PCR. The sample holds fewer than 35,000 clones; just over 90% are singletons and the top ten take approximately 0.41%. Specimen: CD4+ T cells from peripheral blood mononuclear cells, collected after pregnancy. V and J are TRBV7-8 and TRBJ2-7, with D perhaps matching TRBD2 (6 bases). This TCR came from a female donor with multiple sclerosis, enrolled in a pregnancy study. The CDR3 loop reads CASSLADGEGYEQYF. The CDR3 bases are TGTGCCAGTAGCTTAGCGGACGGAGAGGGCTACGAGCAGTACTTC.